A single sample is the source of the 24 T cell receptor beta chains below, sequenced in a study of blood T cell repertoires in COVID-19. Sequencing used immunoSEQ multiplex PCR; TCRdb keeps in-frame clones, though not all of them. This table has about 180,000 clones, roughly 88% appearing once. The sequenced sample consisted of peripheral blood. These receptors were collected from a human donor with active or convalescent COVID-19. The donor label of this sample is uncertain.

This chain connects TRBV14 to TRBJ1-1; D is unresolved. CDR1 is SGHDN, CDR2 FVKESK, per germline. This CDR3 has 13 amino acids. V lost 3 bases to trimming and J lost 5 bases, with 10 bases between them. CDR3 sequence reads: CASSQFERTEAFF. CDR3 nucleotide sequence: TGTGCCAGCAGCCAGTTCGAGCGGACTGAAGCTTTCTTT.

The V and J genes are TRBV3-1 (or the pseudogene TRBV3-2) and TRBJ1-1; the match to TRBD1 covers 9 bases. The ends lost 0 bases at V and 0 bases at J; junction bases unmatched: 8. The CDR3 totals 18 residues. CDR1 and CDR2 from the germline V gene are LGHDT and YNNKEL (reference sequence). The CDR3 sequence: CASSQDDHRGPLNTEAFF. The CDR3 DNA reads TGTGCCAGCAGCCAAGACGACCACAGGGGGCCACTGAACACTGAAGCTTTCTTT.

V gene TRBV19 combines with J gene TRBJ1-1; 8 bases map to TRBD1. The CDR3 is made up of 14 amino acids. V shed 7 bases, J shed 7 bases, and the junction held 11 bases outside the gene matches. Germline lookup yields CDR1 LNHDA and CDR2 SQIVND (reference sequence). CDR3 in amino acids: CASIPRRGRGEAFF. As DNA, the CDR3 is TGTGCCAGTATTCCCCGCAGGGGGCGGGGTGAAGCTTTCTTT.

The CDR3 region has the DNA TGTGCCAGCAGCTTAGCCCCTGGACTAGCGGGACCCACCGGGGAGCTGTTTTTT. This gives the protein CASSLAPGLAGPTGELFF. This chain connects TRBV7-7 to TRBJ2-2; TRBD2 aligns across 12 bases. Looked up from germline, CDR1 is SSHAT and CDR2 is FNYEAQ (reference sequence). With V trimmed by 0 bases and J by 4 bases, 6 bases remained unmatched. The CDR3 is 18 residues long.

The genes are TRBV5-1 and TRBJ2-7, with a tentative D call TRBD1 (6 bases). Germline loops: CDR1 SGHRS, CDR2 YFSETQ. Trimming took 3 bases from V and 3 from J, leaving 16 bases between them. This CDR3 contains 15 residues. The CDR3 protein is CASSSATGLLYEQYF. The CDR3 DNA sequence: TGCGCCAGCAGCTCCGCCACAGGGCTTCTCTACGAGCAGTACTTC. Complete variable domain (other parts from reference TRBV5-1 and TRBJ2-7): KAGVTQTPRYLIKTRGQQVTLSCSPISGHRSVSWYQQTPGQGLQFLFEYFSETQRNKGNFPGRFSGRQFSNSRSEMNVSTLELGDSALYLCASSSATGLLYEQYFGPGTRLTVT.

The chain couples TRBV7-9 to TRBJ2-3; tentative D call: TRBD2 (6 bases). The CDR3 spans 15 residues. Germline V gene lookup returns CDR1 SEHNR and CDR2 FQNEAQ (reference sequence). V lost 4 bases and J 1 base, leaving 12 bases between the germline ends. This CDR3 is CASSSEGGRTDTQYF. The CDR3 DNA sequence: TGTGCCAGCAGCTCGGAGGGCGGACGCACAGATACGCAGTATTTT.

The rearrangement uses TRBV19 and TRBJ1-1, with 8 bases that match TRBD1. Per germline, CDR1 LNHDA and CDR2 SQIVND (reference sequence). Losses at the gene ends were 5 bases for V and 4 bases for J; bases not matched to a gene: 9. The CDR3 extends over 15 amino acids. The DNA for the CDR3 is TGTGCCAGTAGTCTCGCAGACAGGGGAACCACTGAAGCTTTCTTT. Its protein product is CASSLADRGTTEAFF. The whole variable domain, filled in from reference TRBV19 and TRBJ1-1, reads DGGITQSPKYLFRKEGQNVTLSCEQNLNHDAMYWYRQDPGQGLRLIYYSQIVNDFQKGDIAEGYSVSREKKESFPLTVTSAQKNPTAFYLCASSLADRGTTEAFFGQGTRLTVV.

The CDR3 DNA is TGTGCCAGCAGCCTTAAGGGGGCTTTTGGCTACACCTTC. Its protein is CASSLKGAFGYTF. V and J are TRBV5-4 and TRBJ1-2, with TRBD1 matching 7 bases. The CDR3 has 13 residues. Germline V lookup: CDR1 SGHNT, CDR2 YYREEE (reference sequence). Unmatched junction bases numbered 7, after V lost 4 bases and J lost 7 bases.

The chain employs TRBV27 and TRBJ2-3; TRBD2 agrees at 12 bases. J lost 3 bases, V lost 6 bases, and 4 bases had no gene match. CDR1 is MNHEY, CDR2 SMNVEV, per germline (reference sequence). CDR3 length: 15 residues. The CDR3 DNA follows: TGTGCCAGCAGCCTACTAGCGGGAGGTACAGATACGCAGTATTTT. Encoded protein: CASSLLAGGTDTQYF.

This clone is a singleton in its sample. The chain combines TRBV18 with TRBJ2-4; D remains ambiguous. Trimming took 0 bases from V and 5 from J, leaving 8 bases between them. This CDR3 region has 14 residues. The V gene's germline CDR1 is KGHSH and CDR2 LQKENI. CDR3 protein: CASSPPNSQNIQYF. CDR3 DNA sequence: TGTGCCAGCTCACCACCGAACAGTCAAAACATTCAGTACTTC.

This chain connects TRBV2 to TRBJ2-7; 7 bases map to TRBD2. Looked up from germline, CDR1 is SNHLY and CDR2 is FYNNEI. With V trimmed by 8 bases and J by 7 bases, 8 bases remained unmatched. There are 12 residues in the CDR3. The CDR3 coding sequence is TGTGCCAGCGGCGGGGGAGCGGGAGAGCAGTACTTC. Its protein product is CASGGGAGEQYF.

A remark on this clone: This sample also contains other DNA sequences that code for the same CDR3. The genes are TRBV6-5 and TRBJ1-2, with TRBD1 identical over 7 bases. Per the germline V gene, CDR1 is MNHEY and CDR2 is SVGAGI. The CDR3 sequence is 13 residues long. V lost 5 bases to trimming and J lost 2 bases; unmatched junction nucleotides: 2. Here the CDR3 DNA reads TGTGCCAGCAGTCGACAGGGCAACTATGGCTACACCTTC. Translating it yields CASSRQGNYGYTF.

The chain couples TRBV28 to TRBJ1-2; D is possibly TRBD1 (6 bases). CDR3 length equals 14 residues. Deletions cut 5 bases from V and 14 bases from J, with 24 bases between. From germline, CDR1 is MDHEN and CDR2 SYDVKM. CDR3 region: CASSPPLDSASGTF. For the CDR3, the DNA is TGTGCCAGCAGTCCTCCCCTGGACAGTGCCTCGGGAACCTTC.

The CDR3 loop is CASSLAQSSLGRNEQFF. The CDR3 DNA follows: TGTGCCAGCAGTTTAGCTCAGTCTAGCTTGGGTCGCAATGAGCAGTTCTTC. The V and J genes are TRBV27 and TRBJ2-1; D perhaps matches TRBD2 (5 bases). V lost 2 bases and J lost 6, with 20 bases in between. The germline gives CDR1 MNHEY, CDR2 SMNVEV (reference sequence). There are 17 residues in the CDR3.

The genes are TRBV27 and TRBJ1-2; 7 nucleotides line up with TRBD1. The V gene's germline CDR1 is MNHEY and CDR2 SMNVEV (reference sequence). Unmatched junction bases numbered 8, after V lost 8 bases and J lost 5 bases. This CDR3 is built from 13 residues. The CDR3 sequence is CASGEQGIYGYTF. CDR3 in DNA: TGTGCCAGCGGAGAACAGGGGATTTATGGCTACACCTTC.

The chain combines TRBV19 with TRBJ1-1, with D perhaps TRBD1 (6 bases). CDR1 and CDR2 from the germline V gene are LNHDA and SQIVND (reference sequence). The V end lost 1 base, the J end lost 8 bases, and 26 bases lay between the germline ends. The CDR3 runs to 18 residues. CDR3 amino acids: CASSIGSGGGNPSSEAFF. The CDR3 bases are TGTGCCAGTAGTATAGGGAGCGGGGGGGGCAATCCCAGTTCCGAAGCTTTCTTT.

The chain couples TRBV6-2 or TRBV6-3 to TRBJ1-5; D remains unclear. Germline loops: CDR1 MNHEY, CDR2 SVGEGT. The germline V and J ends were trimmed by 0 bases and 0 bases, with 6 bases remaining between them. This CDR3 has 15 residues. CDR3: CASSYSLNSNQPQHF. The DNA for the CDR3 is TGTGCCAGCAGTTACTCGCTAAATAGCAATCAGCCCCAGCATTTT.

CDR3 sequence (DNA): TGTGCCAGCAGCCGGCCGGGACAGGGGAGGGATACGCAGTATTTT. Residues: CASSRPGQGRDTQYF. The V and J genes are TRBV6-5 and TRBJ2-3, with 10 bases aligning to TRBD1. The germline V gene encodes CDR1 MNHEY and CDR2 SVGAGI. The junction had 9 bases not matched to a gene; V was cut back by 6 bases and J by 6 bases. The length of the CDR3 is 15 residues.

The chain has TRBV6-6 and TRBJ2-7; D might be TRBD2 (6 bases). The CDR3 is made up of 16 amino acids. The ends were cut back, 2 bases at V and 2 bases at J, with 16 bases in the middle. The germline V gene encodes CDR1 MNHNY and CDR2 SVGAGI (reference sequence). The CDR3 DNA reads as TGTGCCAGCAGTTACACTTGGGACTCGTTAGCCTACGAGCAGTACTTC. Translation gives CASSYTWDSLAYEQYF.

CDR3 in amino acids: CASSATGENTEAFF. The CDR3 coding sequence is TGTGCCAGCAGTGCCACAGGGGAGAACACTGAAGCTTTCTTT. This chain links TRBV6-4 with TRBJ1-1; 7 bases map to TRBD1. Unmatched junction bases numbered 3, after V lost 4 bases and J lost 1 base. The CDR3 loop spans 14 amino acids. Germline CDR1 is MRHNA and CDR2 is SNTAGT.

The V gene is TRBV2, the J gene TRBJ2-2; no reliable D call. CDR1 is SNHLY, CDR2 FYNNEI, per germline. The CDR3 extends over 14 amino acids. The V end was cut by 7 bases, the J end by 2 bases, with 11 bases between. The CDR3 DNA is TGTGCCAGCACCCTTAGCCGAAACACCGGGGAGCTGTTTTTT. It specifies CASTLSRNTGELFF.

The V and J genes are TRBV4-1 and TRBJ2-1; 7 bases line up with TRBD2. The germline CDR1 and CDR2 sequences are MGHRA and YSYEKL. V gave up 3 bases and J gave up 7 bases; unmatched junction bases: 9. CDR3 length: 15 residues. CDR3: CASSHNTAGANEQFF. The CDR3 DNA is TGCGCCAGCAGCCACAATACGGCGGGAGCAAATGAGCAGTTCTTC.

CDR3 sequence reads: CSAYPRDRVKETQYF. The CDR3 coding sequence is TGCAGCGCCTACCCCCGGGACAGGGTGAAAGAGACCCAGTACTTC. The chain uses TRBV29-1 and TRBJ2-5; 9 nucleotides agree with TRBD1. V gave up 7 bases and J gave up 3 bases; unmatched junction bases: 12. CDR1 and CDR2 from the germline V gene are SQVTM and ANQGSEA. CDR3 length equals 15 residues.

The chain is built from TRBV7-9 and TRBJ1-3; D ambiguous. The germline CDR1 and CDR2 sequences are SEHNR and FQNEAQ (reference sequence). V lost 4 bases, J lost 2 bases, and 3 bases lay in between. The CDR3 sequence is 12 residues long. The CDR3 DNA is TGTGCCAGCAGCTCAGCTGGAAACACCATATATTTT. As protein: CASSSAGNTIYF.